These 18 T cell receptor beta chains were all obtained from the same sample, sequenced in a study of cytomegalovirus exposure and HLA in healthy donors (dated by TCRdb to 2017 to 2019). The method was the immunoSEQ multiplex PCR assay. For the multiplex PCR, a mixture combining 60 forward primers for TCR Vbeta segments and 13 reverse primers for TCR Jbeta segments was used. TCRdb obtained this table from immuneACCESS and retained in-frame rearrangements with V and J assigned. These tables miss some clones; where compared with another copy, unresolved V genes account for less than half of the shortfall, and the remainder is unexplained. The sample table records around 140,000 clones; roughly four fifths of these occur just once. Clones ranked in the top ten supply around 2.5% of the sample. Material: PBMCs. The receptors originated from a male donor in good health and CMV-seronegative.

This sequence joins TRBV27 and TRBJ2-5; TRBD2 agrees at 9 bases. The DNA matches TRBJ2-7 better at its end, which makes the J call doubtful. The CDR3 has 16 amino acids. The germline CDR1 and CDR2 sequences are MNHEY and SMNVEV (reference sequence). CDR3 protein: CASSLSLSGSMYEQYF. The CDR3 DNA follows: TGTGCCAGCAGTTTATCCCTTAGCGGGAGTATGTACGAGCAGTACTTC.

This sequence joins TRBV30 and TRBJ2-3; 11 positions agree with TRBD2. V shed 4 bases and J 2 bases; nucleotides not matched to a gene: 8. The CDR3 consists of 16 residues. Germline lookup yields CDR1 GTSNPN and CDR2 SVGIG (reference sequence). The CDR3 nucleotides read TGTGCCTGGATGGCCCCGGGACTAGCGGCCACAGATACGCAGTATTTT. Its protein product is CAWMAPGLAATDTQYF.

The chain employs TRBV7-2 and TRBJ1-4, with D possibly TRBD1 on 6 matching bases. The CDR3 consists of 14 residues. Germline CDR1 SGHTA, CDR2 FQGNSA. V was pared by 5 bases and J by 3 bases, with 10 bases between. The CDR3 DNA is TGTGCCAGCAGCGTACAGGGAGCTAATGAAAAACTGTTTTTT. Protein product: CASSVQGANEKLFF.

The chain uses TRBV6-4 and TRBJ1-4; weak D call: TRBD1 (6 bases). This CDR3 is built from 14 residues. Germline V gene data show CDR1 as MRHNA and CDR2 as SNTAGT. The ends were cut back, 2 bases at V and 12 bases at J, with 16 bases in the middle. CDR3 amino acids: CASSDRGGTGELFF. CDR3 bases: TGTGCCAGCAGTGACAGGGGGGGAACCGGGGAACTGTTTTTT.

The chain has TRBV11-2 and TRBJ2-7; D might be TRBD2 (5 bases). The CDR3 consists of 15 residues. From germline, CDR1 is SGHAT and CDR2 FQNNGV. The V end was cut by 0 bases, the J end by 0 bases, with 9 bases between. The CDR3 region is CASSLETRASYEQYF. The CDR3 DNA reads TGTGCCAGCAGCTTAGAAACGCGGGCCTCCTACGAGCAGTACTTC.

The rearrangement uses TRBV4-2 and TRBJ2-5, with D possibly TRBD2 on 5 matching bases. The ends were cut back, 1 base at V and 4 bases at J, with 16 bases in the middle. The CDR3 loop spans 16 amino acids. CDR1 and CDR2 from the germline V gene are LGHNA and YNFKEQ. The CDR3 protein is CASSQVGLRQVETQYF. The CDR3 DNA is TGTGCCAGCAGCCAAGTAGGACTCAGGCAGGTAGAGACCCAGTACTTC.

The CDR3 spells CASSPRPRDRLYEQYF. As DNA, the CDR3 is TGTGCCAGCAGCCCCAGACCCCGGGACAGGTTGTACGAGCAGTACTTC. The gene calls are TRBV9 and TRBJ2-5; TRBD1 matches 8 bases. Judging by the DNA end, TRBJ2-7 fits better; the J call may be wrong. This CDR3 contains 16 residues. Germline V gene lookup returns CDR1 SGDLS and CDR2 YYNGEE.

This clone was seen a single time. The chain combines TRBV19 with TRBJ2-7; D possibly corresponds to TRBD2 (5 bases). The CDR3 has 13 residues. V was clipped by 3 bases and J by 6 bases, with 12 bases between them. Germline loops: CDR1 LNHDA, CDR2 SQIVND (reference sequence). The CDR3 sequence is CASSMTTVGEQYF. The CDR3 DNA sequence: TGTGCCAGTAGTATGACTACCGTCGGCGAGCAGTACTTC.

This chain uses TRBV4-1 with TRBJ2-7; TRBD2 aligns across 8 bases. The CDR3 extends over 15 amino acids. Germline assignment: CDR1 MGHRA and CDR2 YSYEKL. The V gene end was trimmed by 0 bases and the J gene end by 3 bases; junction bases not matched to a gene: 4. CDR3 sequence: CASSQEGTRFYEQYF. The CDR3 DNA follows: TGCGCCAGCAGCCAAGAGGGGACTAGGTTCTACGAGCAGTACTTC.

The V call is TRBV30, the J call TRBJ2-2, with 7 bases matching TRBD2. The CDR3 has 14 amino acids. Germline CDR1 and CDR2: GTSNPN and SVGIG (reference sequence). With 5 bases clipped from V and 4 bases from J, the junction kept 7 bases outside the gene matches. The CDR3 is CAWLGGSRTGELFF. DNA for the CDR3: TGTGCCTGGTTGGGGGGGAGTCGCACCGGGGAGCTGTTTTTT.

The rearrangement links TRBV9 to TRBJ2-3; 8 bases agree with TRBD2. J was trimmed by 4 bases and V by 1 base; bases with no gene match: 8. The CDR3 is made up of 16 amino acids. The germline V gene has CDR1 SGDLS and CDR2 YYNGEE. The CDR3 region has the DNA TGTGCCAGCAGCGTACCCGCTAGCGGGTTATCAGATACGCAGTATTTT. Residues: CASSVPASGLSDTQYF.

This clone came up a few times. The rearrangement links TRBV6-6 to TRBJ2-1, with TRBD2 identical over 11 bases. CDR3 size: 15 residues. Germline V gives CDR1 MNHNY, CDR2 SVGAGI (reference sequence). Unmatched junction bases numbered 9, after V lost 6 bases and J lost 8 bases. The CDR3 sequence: CASRDPVAGGHEQFF. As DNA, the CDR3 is TGTGCCAGCAGGGACCCCGTAGCGGGAGGGCATGAGCAGTTCTTC.

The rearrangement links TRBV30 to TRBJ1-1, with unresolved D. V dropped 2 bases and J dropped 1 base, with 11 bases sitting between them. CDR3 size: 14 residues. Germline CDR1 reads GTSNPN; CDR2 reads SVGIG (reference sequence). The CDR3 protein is CAWSPERRNTEAFF. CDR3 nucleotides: TGTGCCTGGAGTCCGGAGAGGAGGAACACTGAAGCTTTCTTT.

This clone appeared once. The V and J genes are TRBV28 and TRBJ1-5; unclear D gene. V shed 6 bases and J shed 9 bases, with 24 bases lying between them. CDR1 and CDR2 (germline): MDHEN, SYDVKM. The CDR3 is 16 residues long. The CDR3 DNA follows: TGTGCCAGCAGCCAAACTCCCTTCGGTGTCGGTAGGCCCCAGCATTTT. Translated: CASSQTPFGVGRPQHF.

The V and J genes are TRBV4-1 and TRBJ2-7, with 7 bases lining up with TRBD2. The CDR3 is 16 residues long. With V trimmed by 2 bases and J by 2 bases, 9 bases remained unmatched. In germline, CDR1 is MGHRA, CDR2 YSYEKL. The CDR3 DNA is TGCGCCAGCAGCCAACTTGTTCTAGCGGAAACCTACGAGCAGTACTTC. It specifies CASSQLVLAETYEQYF.

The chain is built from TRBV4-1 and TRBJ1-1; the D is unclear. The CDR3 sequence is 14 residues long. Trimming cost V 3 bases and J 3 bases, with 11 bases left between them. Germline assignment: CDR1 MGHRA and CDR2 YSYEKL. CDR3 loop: CASSHEPRDTEAFF. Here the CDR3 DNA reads TGCGCCAGCAGCCATGAACCGAGGGACACTGAAGCTTTCTTT.

The CDR3 is CASSGTSGPQETQYF. DNA of the CDR3: TGTGCCAGCAGCGGGACTAGCGGGCCCCAAGAGACCCAGTACTTC. The J gene is TRBJ2-5, the V gene TRBV9, with 11 positions matching TRBD2. Germline CDR1 and CDR2: SGDLS and YYNGEE. The V and J ends lost 3 bases and 1 base, in that order; junction bases with no gene match: 2. The CDR3 loop spans 15 amino acids.

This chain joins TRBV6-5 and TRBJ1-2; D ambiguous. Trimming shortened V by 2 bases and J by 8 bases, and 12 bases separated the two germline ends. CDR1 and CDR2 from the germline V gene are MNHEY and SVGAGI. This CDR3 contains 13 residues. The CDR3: CASSYGTDGGYTF. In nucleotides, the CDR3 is TGTGCCAGCAGTTACGGAACAGATGGAGGCTACACCTTC.